Described below is a single TCR beta chain sequence and its context. The CDR3 loop spans 11 amino acids. Germline V gene lookup returns CDR1 MNHNY and CDR2 SVGAGI (reference sequence). The V gene lost 4 bases and the J gene lost 5 bases, with 6 bases spanning the gap. The repertoire was sequenced with immunoSEQ multiplex PCR; TCRdb's copy has only in-frame clones and lacks some. The sample carries a few million clones, over 85% recorded once. The data were taken from a study of shared clonotypes between healthy human individuals. Naive CD8 cells comprised CD45RO-negative, CCR7-positively selected cells, excluding terminally differentiated effector memory CD45RA+ cells.

The genes are TRBV6-6 and TRBJ2-7, with D tentatively TRBD1 (5 bases). The sample taken for sequencing was naive CD8+ T cells from PBMCs. The TCR was taken from a man aged 18 to 35 in good health. Some clones in this sample may be carry-over from other donors' samples. This chain's CDR3 is CASSFRDEQYF. CDR3 DNA: TGTGCCAGCAGTTTCAGGGACGAGCAGTACTTC.